Each of the 6 T cell receptor beta chains below was sequenced from the same sample in a study of response to subunit inactivated influenza vaccine listed by TCRdb under 2018. The library came from RT-PCR. Data came from an Illumina HiSeq 2500. TCRdb ran its own pipeline on the public reads, namely fastp trimming at Q25 and MiXCR clone calling, and kept in-frame beta chains. Identical CDR3 protein sequences are pooled into one entry, listed with their most common genes and DNA. This sample gives over 800,000 distinct CDR3 sequences in total; 21% of them show up just once. The ten most abundant clones make up about 9.4% of the sample. The sequencing used PBMCs from blood, collected 4 to 6 days after vaccination. The receptor set was obtained from a man aged 50 to 59 who received an inactivated influenza vaccine. Donor details come from another sample of the same person, matched by shared clones.

In this sample, this clonotype turned up a few times. The chain joins TRBV7-3 to TRBJ2-2; D is uncertain. The germline gives CDR1 SGHTA, CDR2 FQGTGA. V dropped 1 base and J dropped 7 bases, with 7 bases sitting between them. The length of the CDR3 is 13 residues. The CDR3 is CASSLIGGGELFF. CDR3 sequence (DNA): TGTGCCAGCAGCTTAATTGGCGGCGGGGAGCTGTTTTTT.

This clonotype was recorded a few times. The rearrangement uses TRBV6-2 or TRBV6-3 and TRBJ1-1; D gene ambiguous. Germline V CDR1 and CDR2: MNHEY, SVGEGT. The CDR3 extends over 12 amino acids. V gave up 6 bases and J gave up 7 bases, with 12 bases separating them. The chain's CDR3 is CASSPHGIEAFF. The CDR3 nucleotides are TGTGCCAGCAGCCCTCACGGTATTGAAGCTTTCTTT.

This chain uses TRBV29-1 with TRBJ1-2; TRBD1 might be the D (6 bases). With 6 bases removed from V and 5 bases from J, the gap between germline ends came to 13 bases. CDR3 size: 12 residues. Germline lookup yields CDR1 SQVTM and CDR2 ANQGSEA. In DNA, the CDR3 is TGCAGCGTGTATAGGACAGAATATGGCTACACCTTC. The encoded protein is CSVYRTEYGYTF.

This clonotype was seen at least ten times. The chain has TRBV2 and TRBJ2-1, with TRBD1 matching 9 bases. The germline gives CDR1 SNHLY, CDR2 FYNNEI. The CDR3 covers 15 residues. V was pared by 1 base and J by 5 bases, with 3 bases of the junction left unmatched. In DNA form, the CDR3 reads TGTGCCAGCAGTGAAGGGACAGGGGTTCACAATGAGCAGTTCTTC. Its translation is CASSEGTGVHNEQFF. The whole variable domain, filled in from reference TRBV2 and TRBJ2-1, reads EPEVTQTPSHQVTQMGQEVILRCVPISNHLYFYWYRQILGQKVEFLVSFYNNEISEKSEIFDDQFSVERPDGSNFTLKIRSTKLEDSAMYFCASSEGTGVHNEQFFGPGTRLTVL.

Only a few counts were recorded for this clonotype. J is TRBJ2-7 and V is TRBV28, with TRBD1 matching over 7 bases. With V trimmed by 5 bases and J by 3 bases, 10 bases remained unmatched. The CDR3 loop spans 15 amino acids. Germline CDR1 MDHEN, CDR2 SYDVKM. For the CDR3, the DNA is TGTGCCAGCAGTGGGGACAGCCCACTGGGCTACGAGCAGTACTTC. Translation: CASSGDSPLGYEQYF.

This clonotype has more than one count but fewer than ten. The CDR3 coding sequence is TGTGCCAGCAGCTTCCCGAGGGGACTAGCGGGGTCGGCAGATACGCAGTATTTT. Protein: CASSFPRGLAGSADTQYF. The chain combines TRBV11-2 with TRBJ2-3; TRBD2 matches at 13 bases. The J segment lost 4 bases and the V segment lost 3 bases, leaving 10 bases of the junction unmatched. The CDR3 totals 18 residues. CDR1 is SGHAT and CDR2 is FQNNGV in the germline V gene. Full variable domain (outside the CDR3, taken from reference TRBV11-2 and TRBJ2-3): EAGVAQSPRYKIIEKRQSVAFWCNPISGHATLYWYQQILGQGPKLLIQFQNNGVVDDSQLPKDRFSAERLKGVDSTLKIQPAKLEDSAVYLCASSFPRGLAGSADTQYFGPGTRLTVL.